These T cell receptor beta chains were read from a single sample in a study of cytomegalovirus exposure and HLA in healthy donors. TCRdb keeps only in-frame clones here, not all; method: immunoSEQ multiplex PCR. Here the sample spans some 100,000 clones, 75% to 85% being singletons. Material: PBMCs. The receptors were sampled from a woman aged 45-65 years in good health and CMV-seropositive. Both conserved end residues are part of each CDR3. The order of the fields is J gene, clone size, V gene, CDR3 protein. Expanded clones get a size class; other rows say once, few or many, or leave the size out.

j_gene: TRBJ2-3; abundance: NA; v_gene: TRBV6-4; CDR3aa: CASSVTSGRDTQYF
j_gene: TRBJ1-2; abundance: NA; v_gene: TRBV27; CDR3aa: CASSLAGGGYNYGYTF
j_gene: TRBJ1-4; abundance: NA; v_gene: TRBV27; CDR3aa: CASSFGGATNEKLFF
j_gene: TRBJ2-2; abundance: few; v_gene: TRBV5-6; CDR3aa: CASRTGRGAGELFF
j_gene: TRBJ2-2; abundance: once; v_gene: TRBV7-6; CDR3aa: CASSSQSGGTSGELFF
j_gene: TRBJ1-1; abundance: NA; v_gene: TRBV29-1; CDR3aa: CSVETGWTEAFF
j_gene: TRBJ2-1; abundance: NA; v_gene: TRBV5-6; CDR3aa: CASSGTGDNEQFF
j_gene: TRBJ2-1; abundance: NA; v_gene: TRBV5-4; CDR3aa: CASSLFATGGNEQFF
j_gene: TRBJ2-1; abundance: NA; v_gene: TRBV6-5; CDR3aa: CASRKGQGSYNEQFF
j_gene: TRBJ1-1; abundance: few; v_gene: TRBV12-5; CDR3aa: CASGLVRSPNTEAFF
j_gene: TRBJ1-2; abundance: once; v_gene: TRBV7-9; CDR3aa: CASTPPGGRYGYTF
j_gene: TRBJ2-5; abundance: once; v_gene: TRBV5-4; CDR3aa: CASSSPGLAGGEETQYF
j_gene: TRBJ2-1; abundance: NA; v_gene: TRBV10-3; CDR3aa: CATLAGYNEQFF
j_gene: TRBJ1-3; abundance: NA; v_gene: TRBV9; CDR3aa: CASSGPGLYF
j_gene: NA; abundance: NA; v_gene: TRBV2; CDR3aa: CASSQGTVSSYEQYF
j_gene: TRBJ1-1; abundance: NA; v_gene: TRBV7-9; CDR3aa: CASSLEAGMNTEAFF